The following is a TCR beta chain sequence with its context. This specimen comes from a study of blood T cell repertoires in COVID-19. Study context: Whether acute or convalescent, the COVID-19 samples came from the United States, Italy and Spain.

V dropped 7 bases and J dropped 0; count of bases not matched to a gene: 10. The CDR3 is 16 residues long. Germline-derived CDR1 and CDR2 are MDHEN and SYDVKM. This table comes from immunoSEQ multiplex PCR, and its TCRdb copy is limited to in-frame clones, with some not included. Among about 250,000 clones listed, 89% were seen once. The TCR originated in a woman in her forties who had recovered from COVID-19. Sample: peripheral blood. V usage is TRBV28 and J usage is TRBJ2-5; 8 bases align to TRBD2. CDR3 in amino acids: CASIPAGSGNQETQYF. In DNA form, the CDR3 reads TGTGCCAGCATCCCCGCTGGTAGCGGGAACCAAGAGACCCAGTACTTC.